Below are 16 T cell receptor beta chains sequenced from a single sample in a study of cytomegalovirus exposure and HLA in healthy donors. TCRdb's copy holds only in-frame clones and misses some; the assay was immunoSEQ multiplex PCR. The sample consists of 95,000 to 120,000 clones, approximately 85% of them appearing once. Sequencing was carried out using PBMCs. The receptors were sampled from a woman younger than 35 in good health and CMV-seronegative.

This CDR3 reads CATSPGVGNGYTF. CDR3 in DNA: TGTGCCACCTCCCCCGGGGTTGGGAATGGCTACACCTTC. The chain employs TRBV2 and TRBJ1-2; D is ambiguous. The germline V and J ends were trimmed by 10 bases and 6 bases, with 18 bases remaining between them. CDR3 length equals 13 residues. CDR1 is SNHLY, CDR2 FYNNEI, per germline.

This chain links TRBV10-3 with TRBJ2-3; D might be TRBD2 (6 bases). Germline CDR1 is ENHRY and CDR2 is SYGVKD. This CDR3 has 11 amino acids. Trimming shortened V by 10 bases and J by 3 bases, and 8 bases separated the two germline ends. The CDR3 sequence is CATLATDTQYF. The CDR3 region has the DNA TGTGCCACCCTAGCGACAGATACGCAGTATTTT.

This clone was counted only a few times. This chain connects TRBV7-6 to TRBJ2-7; 7 nucleotides match TRBD2. Germline V gene lookup returns CDR1 SGHVS and CDR2 FNYEAQ. Trimming removed 5 bases from V and 5 bases from J; junction bases left unmatched: 9. The CDR3 is made up of 14 amino acids. For the CDR3, the DNA is TGTGCCAGCAGCCCTGGGGAGGGGCGGGACGAGCAGTACTTC. It translates to CASSPGEGRDEQYF.

The chain links TRBV19 to TRBJ2-1; D uncertain. CDR3 length equals 14 residues. Looked up from germline, CDR1 is LNHDA and CDR2 is SQIVND (reference sequence). V was trimmed by 2 bases and J by 2 bases, leaving 7 bases between them. CDR3 sequence reads: CASSIQATYNEQFF. In DNA, the CDR3 is TGTGCCAGTAGTATACAGGCCACCTACAATGAGCAGTTCTTC.

The CDR3 DNA is TGTGCCAGCAGCCCAATCCGGGACAGGGTAGACACCGGGGAGCTGTTTTTT. As protein: CASSPIRDRVDTGELFF. The chain is built from TRBV28 and TRBJ2-2, with 9 bases lining up with TRBD1. The CDR3 runs to 17 residues. The J segment lost 3 bases and the V segment lost 6 bases, leaving 11 bases of the junction unmatched. Germline V gene sequence: CDR1 MDHEN, CDR2 SYDVKM.

V usage is TRBV18 and J usage is TRBJ1-3, with TRBD1 matching 8 bases. This CDR3 comprises 17 residues. V shed 5 bases, J shed 0 bases, and the junction held 9 bases outside the gene matches. The germline CDR1 and CDR2 sequences are KGHSH and LQKENI. Here the CDR3 reads CASSTGQGYSSGNTIYF. For the CDR3, the DNA is TGTGCCAGCTCAACTGGACAGGGCTATTCCTCTGGAAACACCATATATTTT.

This clone has only a few counts. The chain combines TRBV9 with TRBJ1-2, with D unresolved. The CDR3 runs 14 residues. The V and J ends lost 0 bases and 2 bases respectively, with 8 bases between them. The germline V gene encodes CDR1 SGDLS and CDR2 YYNGEE. The CDR3 DNA follows: TGTGCCAGCAGCGTAGAGCCAAGCAACTATGGCTACACCTTC. It translates to CASSVEPSNYGYTF.

The chain carries TRBV5-1 and TRBJ1-3; no firm D call. The ends were cut back, 0 bases at V and 0 bases at J, with 10 bases in the middle. Germline V gene sequence: CDR1 SGHRS, CDR2 YFSETQ. The CDR3 consists of 16 residues. Here the CDR3 reads CASSLGHSYSGNTIYF. CDR3 DNA: TGCGCCAGCAGCTTGGGACACAGTTACTCTGGAAACACCATATATTTT.

The gene calls are TRBV2 and TRBJ2-2, with D possibly matching TRBD2 (5 bases). V lost 4 bases, J lost 4 bases, and 7 bases lay in between. Germline loops: CDR1 SNHLY, CDR2 FYNNEI. CDR3 size: 13 residues. This chain's CDR3 is CASSVGSTGELFF. DNA for the CDR3: TGTGCCAGCAGTGTTGGGAGCACCGGGGAGCTGTTTTTT. The full variable domain, rest sourced from reference TRBV2 and TRBJ2-2, is EPEVTQTPSHQVTQMGQEVILRCVPISNHLYFYWYRQILGQKVEFLVSFYNNEISEKSEIFDDQFSVERPDGSNFTLKIRSTKLEDSAMYFCASSVGSTGELFFGEGSRLTVL.

The chain employs TRBV27 and TRBJ2-7, with 10 bases matching TRBD1. Losses at the gene ends were 2 bases for V and 2 bases for J; bases not matched to a gene: 0. CDR1 and CDR2 from the germline V gene are MNHEY and SMNVEV (reference sequence). The CDR3 has 14 amino acids. The CDR3 reads CASSLGTGAYEQYF. CDR3 nucleotides: TGTGCCAGCAGTTTAGGGACAGGGGCCTACGAGCAGTACTTC.

This sequence joins TRBV28 and TRBJ1-5, with 7 bases lining up with TRBD1. The CDR3 loop spans 15 amino acids. Germline CDR1 reads MDHEN; CDR2 reads SYDVKM. V was clipped by 8 bases and J by 1 base; unmatched bases: 8. DNA of the CDR3: TGTGCCAGCGAGATGACAGGGTTGAGCAATCAGCCCCAGCATTTT. Encoded protein: CASEMTGLSNQPQHF.

This clone was counted a few times. The V gene is TRBV4-1, the J gene TRBJ2-7; possibly TRBD1 for D (6 bases). CDR3 length: 13 amino acids. Germline CDR1 MGHRA, CDR2 YSYEKL. Trimming took off 5 bases at V and 3 bases at J, with 11 bases between the two ends. The CDR3 here is CASSRGQIYEQYF. The CDR3 region has the DNA TGCGCCAGCAGCAGAGGACAGATCTACGAGCAGTACTTC.

The V call is TRBV7-8, the J call TRBJ2-5; D gene unclear. Germline CDR1 SGHVS, CDR2 FQNEAQ. V was cut by 2 bases and J by 2 bases, with 18 bases left in between. This CDR3 is built from 17 residues. The CDR3 is CASSLKAPGLHQETQYF. The CDR3 DNA reads as TGTGCCAGCAGCTTAAAGGCTCCGGGTTTACATCAAGAGACCCAGTACTTC.

This chain joins TRBV7-9 and TRBJ1-1; 7 bases map to TRBD1. CDR3 length: 17 residues. Unmatched junction bases numbered 11, after V lost 1 base and J lost 3 bases. CDR1 and CDR2 (germline): SEHNR, FQNEAQ (reference sequence). CDR3 DNA sequence: TGTGCCAGCAGCTTAGGGAGACAGGGTATCGTTGACACTGAAGCTTTCTTT. It encodes CASSLGRQGIVDTEAFF.

This clone came up a few times. The V gene is TRBV14, the J gene TRBJ2-7; TRBD2 is a possible D gene (6 bases). The CDR3 has 16 residues. Germline CDR1 and CDR2: SGHDN and FVKESK. V was cut by 2 bases and J by 2 bases, with 16 bases left in between. This chain's CDR3 is CASSQLPWDSAYEQYF. The CDR3 nucleotides are TGTGCCAGCAGCCAACTCCCTTGGGACTCTGCCTACGAGCAGTACTTC.

CDR3 sequence: CASGNNRGGTEAFF. Written as DNA, the CDR3 is TGTGCCAGCGGGAATAACAGGGGAGGCACTGAAGCTTTCTTT. The gene calls are TRBV6-1 and TRBJ1-1; 7 nucleotides align to TRBD1. The germline V gene encodes CDR1 MNHNS and CDR2 SASEGT. Germline trimming cut 8 bases from V and 4 bases from J; bases unmatched to any gene: 10. CDR3 length equals 14 residues.